The clone carrying this T cell receptor (beta chain) has a handful of counts. Its antigen is currently unknown. Separate cDNA molecules each had unique molecular identifiers attached to them. Each CDR3 protein gets one entry after TCRdb re-called the 5' RACE reads with MiXCR. The data contain roughly 46,000 distinct CDR3 sequences, about a tenth of them singletons. This entry comes from a study of early T cells in non-severe SARS-CoV-2 infection. Whole-study results and caveats: Using VDJdb, the matching emphasized anti-spike CD8 responses while missing private and CD4 specificities.

CDR1 and CDR2 (germline): SQVTM, ANQGSEA. CDR3 length: 16 amino acids. Trimming removed 6 bases from V and 0 bases from J, with 19 bases in between. This clonotype originated in an adult who was a healthcare worker with PCR-confirmed SARS-CoV-2 infection or an uninfected control (not recorded which). Sequencing was performed on whole blood, taken at baseline. This chain links TRBV29-1 with TRBJ2-3, with D possibly called TRBD1 or TRBD2 (5 bases each). CDR3 DNA: TGCAGCGTGACACCAAGGGACCAGGCTAGCACAGATACGCAGTATTTT. Protein sequence: CSVTPRDQASTDTQYF.